This T cell receptor beta chain was recorded in a study of Ad26.COV2.S vaccination and SARS-CoV-2 variants. This CDR3 has 16 amino acids. Germline-derived CDR1 and CDR2 are LGHNA and YSLEER. Unmatched junction bases numbered 4, after V lost 5 bases and J lost 0 bases. Only in-frame clones appear in the TCRdb table, and some are missing; sequencing was by immunoSEQ multiplex PCR. This sample has hundreds of thousands of clones, with roughly 90% found just once. Indicated treatment: roughly 20 received Ad26.COV2.S at low or high dose, single or two shots; roughly five received placebo; per-sample allocation not given. Samples were taken on day 63 after the first vaccine or placebo injection.

The rearrangement links TRBV4-3 to TRBJ2-3, with 11 nucleotides matching TRBD2. The source is a person between 18 and 59 years old who received the Ad26.COV2.S COVID-19 vaccine or a placebo. The material sequenced was peripheral blood, taken in a trial of Ad26.COV2.S vaccine versus placebo. CDR3 sequence (DNA): TGCGCCAGCAGCTCCCGACTAGCGGGGAGCACAGATACGCAGTATTTT. It yields the protein CASSSRLAGSTDTQYF.